Listed below are T cell receptor beta chains from one sample, sequenced in a study of cytomegalovirus exposure and HLA in healthy donors. Assay: immunoSEQ multiplex PCR; the TCRdb copy retains only in-frame clones and omits some. The sample includes 150,000 to 200,000 clones, approximately 78% of them seen just once. The sequencing input was PBMCs. Receptors were obtained from a middle-aged woman in good health and CMV-seronegative. Each CDR3 is given with its conserved first and last residue.

TRBJ2-7 | TRBV5-8 | CASSQGRRREQYF
TRBJ2-5 | TRBV5-4 | CASSLISQGETQYF
TRBJ2-7 | TRBV19 | CASSYSGGSYEQYF
TRBJ2-5 | TRBV28 | CASSYGTAAQYF
TRBJ1-2 | TRBV27 | CASSFRGEHRVRGNYGYTF
TRBJ1-5 | TRBV7-9 | CASSLWGQGKPFQPQHF
TRBJ2-4 | TRBV18 | CASSPQRDRGTKNIQYF
TRBJ2-1 | TRBV5-1 | CASSQEPGLTYNEQFF
TRBJ2-3 | TRBV18 | CASSQQDRRDTQYF
TRBJ2-7 | TRBV6-5 | CASSVGVASEQYF
TRBJ2-1 | TRBV5-4 | CASSPHLAGGDNEQFF
TRBJ1-2 | TRBV5-4 | CASTKTGSRGYTF
TRBJ2-5 | TRBV5-1 | CASRQSGGDPKETQYF
TRBJ1-2 | TRBV29-1 | CSVRGKTLSYGYTF
TRBJ2-3 | TRBV4-2 | CASSQALNTDTQYF
TRBJ2-1 | TRBV5-1 | CASGGTGAVDEQFF
TRBJ1-3 | TRBV27 | CASSLTQVYSGNTIYF
TRBJ1-2 | TRBV23-1 | CASSHGWTSDGYTF
TRBJ2-5 | TRBV25-1 | CASSVSGVLQETQYF
TRBJ1-1 | TRBV27 | CASSLNSRLNTEAFF
TRBJ1-1 | TRBV19 | CASSTHRENTEAFF
TRBJ2-5 | TRBV4-1 | CASSQVQGVETQYF
TRBJ2-5 | TRBV9 | CASSRQAFQETQYF
TRBJ2-2 | TRBV7-9 | CASSFDRGYTGELFF
TRBJ1-1 | TRBV6-1 | CASSNTGVYTEAFF
TRBJ1-1 | TRBV7-9 | CASSDTPNTEAFF
TRBJ2-2 | TRBV5-1 | CASSWPPGAGSDTGELFF
TRBJ1-5 | TRBV2 | CASRTGGGGLKQPQHF
TRBJ2-7 | TRBV10-3 | CAISALDTGTYEQYF
TRBJ1-5 | TRBV5-8 | CASSLWGDPQPQHF
TRBJ2-6 | TRBV9 | CASSVAGAGANVLTF
TRBJ2-7 | TRBV4-1 | CASSQEELQGNPYEQYF
TRBJ1-1 | TRBV19 | CASRPLGQGLGTEAFF
TRBJ2-1 | TRBV7-9 | CASSVSLGTGGNNEQFF
TRBJ2-7 | TRBV5-1 | CASSLSQGREQYF
TRBJ1-5 | TRBV27 | CASSLTGENQPQHF
TRBJ2-2 | TRBV5-4 | CASSPKGGGQGGTGELFF
TRBJ1-2 | TRBV28 | CASSFGGTGGKGGYTF
TRBJ2-7 | TRBV5-6 | CASSLGGLVPEQYF
TRBJ2-1 | TRBV7-9 | CASSWPGQGVYEQFF
TRBJ2-7 | TRBV7-9 | CASSPQTGENYEQYF
TRBJ2-6 | TRBV4-1 | CASSQATFPPGANVLTF